The clone carrying this T cell receptor beta chain was counted once. The sample originates from a study of cytomegalovirus exposure and HLA in healthy donors. Vbeta (60) and Jbeta (13) primers were used in the PCR. Sequencing was performed with immunoSEQ multiplex PCR; in TCRdb, only in-frame clones are kept and a portion is missing. The repertoire holds 100,000 or so clones, with around 73% as singletons. The V gene end was trimmed by 6 bases and the J gene end by 5 bases; junction bases not matched to a gene: 14. Germline CDR1 is SNHLY and CDR2 is FYNNEI. The CDR3 has 18 amino acids. Sample: PBMCs. The TCR was taken from a man aged 30 to 45 in good health and CMV-seronegative. The chain employs TRBV2 and TRBJ2-2; TRBD2 matches at 11 bases. The CDR3 DNA reads TGTGCCAGCAGGAGGGCTAGCGGGGGGATCTCAGGTACCGGGGAGCTGTTTTTT. Protein product: CASRRASGGISGTGELFF.